This T cell receptor beta chain was profiled in a study of T-cell memory formation after mild COVID-19. Whole-study context: Clusters were largely donor specific. Whole-study findings and limits: CD4+ bias marked clones expanding day 15 to 37, unlike balanced contracting clones.

Via MiXCR, TCRdb re-called the 5' RACE reads, giving one row per CDR3 protein. The profile shows 25,000 to 35,000 distinct CDR3 sequences, 10% to 15% of them singletons. The sample holds many counts of this clonotype. The antigen remains undetermined. CDR1 and CDR2 from the germline V gene are LNHDA and SQIVND (reference sequence). The CDR3 is 14 amino acids. V was shortened by 3 bases and J by 7 bases, with 15 bases between the two germline ends. The source is an adult woman who had mild COVID-19 (a few samples of this study predate the infection). Cell type and time point are not known. This sequence joins TRBV19 and TRBJ1-2; D possibly corresponds to TRBD1 (6 bases). The specimen sequenced was PBMCs or a T cell subset sorted from them (not recorded which). CDR3 sequence: CASSMPQGSRGYTF. CDR3 DNA sequence: TGTGCCAGTAGTATGCCCCAGGGGTCCCGTGGCTACACCTTC. Based on the CDR3 plus reference TRBV19 and TRBJ1-2, the full variable domain is DGGITQSPKYLFRKEGQNVTLSCEQNLNHDAMYWYRQDPGQGLRLIYYSQIVNDFQKGDIAEGYSVSREKKESFPLTVTSAQKNPTAFYLCASSMPQGSRGYTFGSGTRLTVV.